This T cell receptor (beta chain) was recorded in a study of shared clonotypes between healthy human individuals. Comments on this clone: Its matching antigen is unknown.

Original processing notes: Filtering differed since immunoSEQ provided only junctions, with no quality scores. TCRdb's copy holds only in-frame clones and misses some; the assay was immunoSEQ multiplex PCR. Clone size and the V and J calls come from that table; the DNA yielded D and trimming. The sample contains millions of clones, around 90% of which appear only once. The V gene end was trimmed by 0 bases and the J gene end by 4 bases; junction bases not matched to a gene: 6. CDR1 is SGHRS and CDR2 is YFSETQ in the germline V gene. CDR3 length: 16 residues. Study-level findings and limits: Generally, naive subsets came out with larger estimated richness than memory subsets. Clonotypes which were not shared had lower generation probabilities than clonotypes that all four donors shared.

Input material: naive CD4+ T cells sorted from blood. The subset was: CD45RA+ positively selected. This clonotype originated in a man aged 18 to 29 in good health. The chain employs TRBV5-1 and TRBJ1-4, with TRBD1 matching 7 bases. CDR3 in DNA: TGCGCCAGCAGCTTGGGAAAGGGGGCTTATAATGAAAAACTGTTTTTT. Its translation: CASSLGKGAYNEKLFF.